Given below is one T cell receptor (beta chain) in context. Ten or more counts support this clonotype. Its antigen is unknown. Per-nucleotide qualities are absent, and no much larger clonotype sits a single base away. Ophthalmopathy patients were characterized by moderately to severely active disease, a Clinical Activity Score of at least 3, a NOSPECS grade of at least 4, and a disease duration under 3 months. Patients with other autoimmune diseases, uncontrolled infections, pregnancy or lactation were excluded from the study. Clinical symptoms, serum thyroxine, TRAb, thyroid ultrasound and orbital computed tomography formed the basis of the diagnosis. PBMCs were isolated from 7.5 to 10 ml of fresh peripheral blood by Ficoll-Paque density gradient centrifugation. Total RNA was extracted using Trizol reagent, and RNA quality was checked on an Agilent 2100 Bioanalyzer. CDR1 LGHNT and CDR2 FRNRAP were looked up in the germline V gene. Inclusive of the bounding cysteine and phenylalanine, the CDR3 is 15 residues long. Only the CDR3 portion is preserved as DNA: 45 bases, with reading frame beginning at the first base. V is cut by 9 bases and J by 3 bases, and the space between the germline ends is 21 bases.

For repertoire sequencing, the TCR beta CDR3 regions were amplified from RNA transcripts. The first round of RT-PCR was done with HTBI primers and the Qiagen OneStep RT-PCR kit, and was followed by a second round of multiplex PCR, then size selection and purification. Libraries were sequenced paired-end with 100 bp reads on an Illumina HiSeq2000. The authors' analysis ran thus. SOAPnuke was used to process the reads, removing any read that contained adapters or uncalled bases, had a mean Phred below 15, or lacked an exact match to the constant primer or identifier. COPE v1.2.5 was used to merge high-quality paired reads. Clonotypes were defined as unique nucleotide sequences and were aligned to IMGT TRB V, D and J references using MiTCR v1.1. Analysis was restricted to V-J combinations with a frequency above 0.0001, which covered roughly 99% of repertoires. A TCR clonal expansion and chaos score per V-J combination was defined as the ratio of F50 clonal expansion to chaos observed in the TCRdist matrix. Welch's t-statistics and random forest were used to reduce the features to 10 to 15 V-J combinations, which were then used as input to a naive Bayes classifier. The Morisita-Horn index was used to measure how similar the thyroid and blood repertoires were. TCRdb handled the public reads itself, with Q25 trimming in fastp and clone calling in MiXCR, and kept productive beta chains. Each CDR3 protein appears once, grouped with its most common genes and DNA. TCRdb, not the authors, supplied the V and J calls. Recorded for this sample are about 700,000 distinct CDR3 sequences; about 41% of them occurred a single time. Over 2.5% of the sample lies in the top ten.

The data originate from a study of Graves' ophthalmopathy and Graves' hyperthyroidism (dated by TCRdb to between 2017 and 2018). For the wider study: Peripheral blood was collected at initial diagnosis, prior to any treatment. After sampling, hyperthyroidism patients received methimazole starting at 30 mg daily, and ophthalmopathy patients received high-dose intravenous methylprednisolone. In total, over 130 blood samples were TCR-sequenced: some 43 ophthalmopathy, about 75 hyperthyroidism and about 17 hyperthyroidism-to-ophthalmopathy patients. In five or six hyperthyroidism patients, the T-cell repertoire of thyroid tissue was compared with the T-cell repertoire of blood. To explore V-J signatures distinguishing ophthalmopathy from hyperthyroidism, a discovery set of under 110 patients (around 42 ophthalmopathy, 57 stable hyperthyroidism) was enrolled. To tell Graves' ophthalmopathy apart from Graves' hyperthyroidism, and to predict which patients would progress to ophthalmopathy, the study relied on TCR beta repertoire signatures. An independent validation cohort comprised 18 hyperthyroidism patients and about 16 patients who later progressed from hyperthyroidism to ophthalmopathy. Findings and caveats that apply to the study as a whole: Most expanded thyroid clonotypes with frequency above 0.001 were also detected in blood, suggesting blood repertoires may reflect the thyroid immune response. In cross-validation, the 13-signature model distinguished ophthalmopathy from stable hyperthyroidism with approximately 90% sensitivity and around 82% specificity, and in the test set the corresponding values were roughly 80% and 76%. In validation, the model predicted ophthalmopathy progression with about 71% sensitivity and approximately 75% specificity; roughly eleven predicted patients were CT-confirmed with GO in a median of about 6.1 months. No statistical method was used to set the sample size in advance, and the investigators knew which group each participant was assigned to.

The V and J segments used are TRBV12-5 and TRBJ2-7, with a weak D call of TRBD2 (6 bases match). This clonotype was obtained from an adult man with Graves' ophthalmopathy. Sequenced material: peripheral blood. Read as DNA, the sequence is TGTGCTAGCGCCCTAACCGCACCCGGGAGCTACGAGCAGTACTTC. Protein translation: CASALTAPGSYEQYF. With the portions outside the CDR3 filled from the reference TRBV12-5 and TRBJ2-7 genes, the complete variable region becomes DARVTQTPRHKVTEMGQEVTMRCQPILGHNTVFWYRQTMMQGLELLAYFRNRAPLDDSGMPKDRFSAEMPDATLATLKIQPSEPRDSAVYFCASALTAPGSYEQYFGPGTRLTVT.